This T cell receptor beta chain was recovered during a study of T cells in Graves' hyperthyroidism and ophthalmopathy. The TCR beta CDR3 regions underwent amplification using RNA transcripts as the source. With the HTBI primer set, the TCR CDR3 went through a first round of RT-PCR. TCRdb reanalysed the multiplex PCR reads using MiXCR and keeps one entry per CDR3 protein. The repertoire holds 92,000 or so distinct CDR3 sequences, 51% seen once, with less than 30% in the top ten. In its sample, this clonotype was seen once. The antigen is not known. On the basis of clinical symptoms, serum thyroxine and TRAb, thyroid ultrasound and orbital computed tomography, diagnoses were made. The length of the CDR3 is 16 residues. Deletions cut 7 bases from V and 8 bases from J, with 23 bases between. The germline V gene encodes CDR1 ENHRY and CDR2 SYGVKD. The study's findings and limits: Most thyroid clonotypes expanded above 0.001 appeared in blood too.

This chain links TRBV10-3 with TRBJ1-4; TRBD1 might be the D (5 bases). This receptor was identified in a woman aged 40 to 55 with Graves' hyperthyroidism. Source material: blood. As DNA, the CDR3 is TGTGCCATCAAGTTGACAGATATGAACACTGGGGAAAAACTGTTTTTT. It is translated as CAIKLTDMNTGEKLFF.